This section outlines one T cell receptor (beta chain) sequence together with its context. Antigen specificity is unknown. The donors belonged to the roughly 110-subject validation cohort, separate from the roughly 720-subject first cohort. Trimming took 0 bases from V and 2 from J; bases not matched to a gene: 8. In germline, CDR1 is SGDLS, CDR2 YYNGEE. The CDR3 loop spans 17 amino acids. This record comes from a study of cytomegalovirus exposure and HLA in healthy donors. Sequenced by immunoSEQ multiplex PCR; TCRdb stores in-frame clones only, minus some. The table records fewer than 150,000 clones, about nine tenths of them present only once. Regarding the study as a whole: Cytomegalovirus-associated TCR beta chains were listed, numbering more than 150. High specificity and sensitivity for cytomegalovirus status were reported for the classifier. CMV antigen specificity was confirmed in vitro for a few CMV-associated chains.

The sequence was collected from a man younger than 35 in good health and CMV-seronegative. Sequencing used PBMCs. The J gene is TRBJ2-7, the V gene TRBV9; 10 bases map to TRBD1. The CDR3 DNA reads TGTGCCAGCAGCGTAGAGGGGACAGGGGTATTCCCCTACGAGCAGTACTTC. Residues: CASSVEGTGVFPYEQYF.